Below are 17 T cell receptor beta chains sequenced from a single sample in a study of cytotoxic CD8 clonotypes in ibrutinib-treated CLL. Measured with immunoSEQ multiplex PCR; TCRdb has only the in-frame clones, and not every one. The sample records 50,000 to 65,000 clones, roughly 71% being singletons. The source was PBMCs, collected after 12 months of ibrutinib treatment. All receptors come from a human donor with chronic lymphocytic leukemia.

The chain has TRBV18 and TRBJ2-1; 7 bases map to TRBD2. The CDR3 runs to 12 residues. V dropped 4 bases and J dropped 9; count of bases not matched to a gene: 3. The germline gives CDR1 KGHSH, CDR2 LQKENI. The CDR3 is CASSRERGEQFF. The CDR3 DNA is TGTGCCAGCTCACGGGAGCGGGGTGAGCAGTTCTTC. Full variable domain (remainder filled in from reference TRBV18 and TRBJ2-1): NAGVMQNPRHLVRRRGQEARLRCSPMKGHSHVYWYRQLPEEGLKFMVYLQKENIIDESGMPKERFSAEFPKEGPSILRIQQVVRGDSAAYFCASSRERGEQFFGPGTRLTVL.

This sequence joins TRBV5-4 and TRBJ2-7, with 7 bases that match TRBD1. CDR3 size: 15 residues. Germline V gene sequence: CDR1 SGHNT, CDR2 YYREEE (reference sequence). The trim removed 5 bases at V and 0 bases at J, leaving 8 bases unmatched. The CDR3 here is CASRRDRAASYEQYF. The CDR3 DNA is TGTGCCAGCAGGCGAGACAGGGCGGCCTCCTACGAGCAGTACTTC.

The J gene is TRBJ2-1, the V gene TRBV28, with 9 bases fitting TRBD2. The CDR3 runs 16 residues. The germline V gene has CDR1 MDHEN and CDR2 SYDVKM. With 4 bases clipped from V and 9 bases from J, the junction kept 13 bases outside the gene matches. The CDR3 spells CASSWLKAGGLPEQFF. The CDR3 DNA reads as TGTGCCAGCAGTTGGCTGAAAGCGGGAGGTCTGCCTGAGCAGTTCTTC.

The chain joins TRBV4-2 to TRBJ1-5; TRBD1 matches 8 bases. Germline V CDR1 and CDR2: LGHNA, YNFKEQ. The CDR3 length is 14 residues. After removal of 4 bases from V and 6 bases from J, the junction contained 5 bases not matched to a gene. In DNA form, the CDR3 reads TGTGCCAGCAGCCCTGGACAGGGAGCTCAGCCCCAGCATTTT. Translating it yields CASSPGQGAQPQHF.

The rearrangement uses TRBV5-1 and TRBJ2-5; D is uncertain. The CDR3 runs 15 residues. V was shortened by 0 bases and J by 6 bases, with 15 bases between the two germline ends. The V gene's germline CDR1 is SGHRS and CDR2 YFSETQ. The CDR3 is CASSLAFSSGQTQYF. The CDR3 DNA reads as TGCGCCAGCAGCTTGGCCTTTAGTAGTGGGCAGACCCAGTACTTC.

The chain joins TRBV27 to TRBJ2-7, with D possibly being TRBD2 (6 bases). The germline V gene has CDR1 MNHEY and CDR2 SMNVEV (reference sequence). V lost 5 bases to trimming and J lost 3 bases, with 14 bases between them. The CDR3 covers 14 residues. The CDR3 sequence is CASSGRDLVYEQYF. The CDR3 DNA reads as TGTGCCAGCAGTGGCCGGGACTTAGTCTACGAGCAGTACTTC.

This clone was seen once. V is TRBV5-1 and J is TRBJ2-5; 8 nucleotides line up with TRBD1. This CDR3 is 16 amino acids long. With 4 bases clipped from V and 5 bases from J, the junction kept 13 bases outside the gene matches. Looked up from germline, CDR1 is SGHRS and CDR2 is YFSETQ. The CDR3 bases are TGCGCCAGCAGCCCTGGCGGGACAGGATGGCGGGAGACCCAGTACTTC. It specifies CASSPGGTGWRETQYF.

This clone was detected only a few times. The chain links TRBV11-2 to TRBJ1-1; D gene unclear. The germline V gene encodes CDR1 SGHAT and CDR2 FQNNGV. The CDR3 consists of 14 residues. Trimming pared 5 bases from V and 6 bases from J, leaving 16 bases between. The CDR3 nucleotides are TGTGCCAGCAGCGGAGAAACACGGCGGGCTGAAGCTTTCTTT. Protein product: CASSGETRRAEAFF.

The genes are TRBV5-1 and TRBJ2-6, with D perhaps being TRBD1 or TRBD2 (6 bases each). The ends were cut back, 0 bases at V and 2 bases at J, with 9 bases in the middle. The CDR3 is 16 amino acids. Germline values: CDR1 SGHRS, CDR2 YFSETQ. The CDR3 spells CASSLAGGAGANVLTF. The CDR3 nucleotides read TGCGCCAGCAGCTTGGCCGGGGGCGCTGGGGCCAACGTCCTGACTTTC.

This rearrangement joins TRBV27 to TRBJ2-3; D unresolved. The CDR3 is made up of 15 amino acids. Trimming removed 5 bases from V and 1 base from J, with 13 bases in between. In germline, CDR1 is MNHEY, CDR2 SMNVEV (reference sequence). The CDR3 coding sequence is TGTGCCAGCAGTCCCCGTCGCGCCGGCACAGATACGCAGTATTTT. Amino acid sequence: CASSPRRAGTDTQYF.

This clone turned up a few times. The chain combines TRBV2 with TRBJ1-1; TRBD1 agrees at 8 bases. The CDR3 consists of 14 residues. Trimming took 6 bases from V and 0 from J; bases not matched to a gene: 3. From germline, CDR1 is SNHLY and CDR2 FYNNEI. The CDR3 nucleotides are TGTGCCAGCAGCCGGGACAGGCTGAACACTGAAGCTTTCTTT. This gives the protein CASSRDRLNTEAFF.

This chain links TRBV2 with TRBJ1-2; 12 nucleotides align to TRBD1. In germline, CDR1 is SNHLY, CDR2 FYNNEI. The length of the CDR3 is 16 residues. The V and J ends lost 6 bases and 4 bases, in that order; junction bases with no gene match: 9. This CDR3 reads CASSAGTGGAFYGYTF. Written as DNA, the CDR3 is TGTGCCAGCAGCGCCGGGACAGGGGGCGCGTTCTATGGCTACACCTTC. Using reference TRBV2 and TRBJ1-2 for the parts outside the CDR3, the full variable domain is EPEVTQTPSHQVTQMGQEVILRCVPISNHLYFYWYRQILGQKVEFLVSFYNNEISEKSEIFDDQFSVERPDGSNFTLKIRSTKLEDSAMYFCASSAGTGGAFYGYTFGSGTRLTVV.

The CDR3 sequence is CASSQQGRLFF. DNA of the CDR3: TGTGCCAGCAGCCAACAGGGAAGGCTGTTTTTT. This chain uses TRBV28 with TRBJ1-4, with a tentative D call TRBD1 (6 bases). The V gene lost 6 bases and the J gene lost 14 bases, with 13 bases spanning the gap. The CDR3 has 11 amino acids. Germline CDR1 and CDR2: MDHEN and SYDVKM.

The rearrangement links TRBV9 to TRBJ2-1; 9 nucleotides align to TRBD2. Germline CDR1 SGDLS, CDR2 YYNGEE. V gave up 0 bases and J gave up 0 bases; unmatched junction bases: 13. The CDR3 runs 20 residues. The CDR3 DNA reads as TGTGCCAGCAGCGTAGGGTTGACTAGCGGATCCTTAAGCTCCTACAATGAGCAGTTCTTC. It is translated as CASSVGLTSGSLSSYNEQFF.

The chain employs TRBV2 and TRBJ2-7, with unresolved D. V dropped 6 bases and J dropped 0 bases, with 6 bases sitting between them. This CDR3 comprises 12 residues. Germline lookup yields CDR1 SNHLY and CDR2 FYNNEI. CDR3 protein: CASRRTSYEQYF. The CDR3 bases are TGTGCCAGCAGGAGGACCTCCTACGAGCAGTACTTC.

The chain has TRBV2 and TRBJ2-7; 10 bases fit TRBD2. J lost 5 bases, V lost 7 bases, and 11 bases had no gene match. CDR1 and CDR2 (germline): SNHLY, FYNNEI. The CDR3 contains 15 residues. The CDR3 loop is CASNRLAGELNEQYF. The CDR3 DNA sequence: TGTGCCAGCAACCGCCTAGCGGGAGAACTCAACGAGCAGTACTTC.

This rearrangement joins TRBV2 to TRBJ2-5, with TRBD1 matching over 10 bases. Germline trimming cut 6 bases from V and 5 bases from J; bases unmatched to any gene: 6. The CDR3 runs to 14 residues. Germline V gives CDR1 SNHLY, CDR2 FYNNEI. The CDR3 nucleotides read TGTGCCAGCAGGGCAGGGACAGGGGACGAGACCCAGTACTTC. This sequence encodes CASRAGTGDETQYF.